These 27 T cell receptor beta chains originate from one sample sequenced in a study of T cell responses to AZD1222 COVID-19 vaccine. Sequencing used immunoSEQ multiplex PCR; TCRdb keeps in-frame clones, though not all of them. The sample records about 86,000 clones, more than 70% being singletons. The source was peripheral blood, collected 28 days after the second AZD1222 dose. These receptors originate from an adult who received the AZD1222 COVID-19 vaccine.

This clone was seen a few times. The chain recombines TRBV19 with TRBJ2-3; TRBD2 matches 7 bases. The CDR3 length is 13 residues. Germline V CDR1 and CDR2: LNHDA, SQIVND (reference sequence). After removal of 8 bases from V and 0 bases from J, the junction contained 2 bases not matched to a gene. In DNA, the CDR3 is TGTGCCAGTTATAGCGGGAGCACAGATACGCAGTATTTT. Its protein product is CASYSGSTDTQYF.

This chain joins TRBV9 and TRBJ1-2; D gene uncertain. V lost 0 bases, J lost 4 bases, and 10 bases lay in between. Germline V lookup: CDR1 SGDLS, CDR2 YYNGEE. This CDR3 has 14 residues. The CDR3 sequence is CASSVDAFFYGYTF. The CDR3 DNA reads TGTGCCAGCAGCGTAGATGCATTCTTCTATGGCTACACCTTC.

The CDR3 loop reads CASHSEDRRTDTQYF. In DNA form, the CDR3 reads TGCGCCAGCCATAGCGAGGACAGACGCACAGATACGCAGTATTTT. This chain links TRBV5-1 with TRBJ2-3; tentative D call: TRBD1 (6 bases). The germline V gene has CDR1 SGHRS and CDR2 YFSETQ. The CDR3 totals 15 residues. V was trimmed by 7 bases and J by 1 base, leaving 16 bases between them.

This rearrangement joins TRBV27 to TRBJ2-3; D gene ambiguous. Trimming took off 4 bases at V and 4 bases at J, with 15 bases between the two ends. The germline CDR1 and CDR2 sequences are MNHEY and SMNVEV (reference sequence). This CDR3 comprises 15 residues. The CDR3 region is CASSSYAPSADTQYF. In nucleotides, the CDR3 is TGTGCCAGCAGTTCATACGCCCCCTCAGCAGATACGCAGTATTTT.

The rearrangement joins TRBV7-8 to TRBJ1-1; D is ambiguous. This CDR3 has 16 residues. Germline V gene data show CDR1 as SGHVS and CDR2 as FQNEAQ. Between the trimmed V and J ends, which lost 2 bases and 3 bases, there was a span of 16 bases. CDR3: CASSLLGTQKDTEAFF. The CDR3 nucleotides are TGTGCCAGCAGCTTATTGGGCACCCAAAAGGACACTGAAGCTTTCTTT.

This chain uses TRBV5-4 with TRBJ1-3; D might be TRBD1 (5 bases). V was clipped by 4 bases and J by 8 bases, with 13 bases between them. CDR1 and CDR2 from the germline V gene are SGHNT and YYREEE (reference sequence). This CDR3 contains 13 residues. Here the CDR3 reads CASSLGLGDTIYF. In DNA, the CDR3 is TGTGCCAGCAGCCTGGGACTGGGAGACACCATATATTTT.

CDR3 in amino acids: CASSQDGREDEQFF. The CDR3 DNA sequence: TGCGCCAGCAGCCAAGATGGAAGGGAGGATGAGCAGTTCTTC. This chain connects TRBV4-1 to TRBJ2-1; weak D call: TRBD2 (6 bases). The germline V and J ends were trimmed by 0 bases and 8 bases, with 11 bases remaining between them. The germline V gene has CDR1 MGHRA and CDR2 YSYEKL. This CDR3 spans 14 amino acids.

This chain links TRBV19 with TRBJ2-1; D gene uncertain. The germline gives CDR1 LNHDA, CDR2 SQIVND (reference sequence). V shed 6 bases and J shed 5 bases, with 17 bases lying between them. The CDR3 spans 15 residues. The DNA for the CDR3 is TGTGCCAGTAGCGCCGAAGGGATCCGAAACAATGAGCAGTTCTTC. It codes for CASSAEGIRNNEQFF.

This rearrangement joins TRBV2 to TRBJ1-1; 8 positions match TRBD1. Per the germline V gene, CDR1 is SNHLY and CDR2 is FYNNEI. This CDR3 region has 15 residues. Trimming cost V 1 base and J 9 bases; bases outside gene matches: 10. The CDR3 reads CASSEVGGGRGQAFF. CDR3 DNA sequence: TGTGCCAGCAGTGAAGTGGGAGGAGGCAGGGGGCAAGCTTTCTTT.

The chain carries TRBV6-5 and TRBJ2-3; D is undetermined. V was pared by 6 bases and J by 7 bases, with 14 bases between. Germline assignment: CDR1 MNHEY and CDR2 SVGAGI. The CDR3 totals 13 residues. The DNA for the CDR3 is TGTGCCAGCAGCCCGCAACTCGGGCATACGCAGTATTTT. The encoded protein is CASSPQLGHTQYF.

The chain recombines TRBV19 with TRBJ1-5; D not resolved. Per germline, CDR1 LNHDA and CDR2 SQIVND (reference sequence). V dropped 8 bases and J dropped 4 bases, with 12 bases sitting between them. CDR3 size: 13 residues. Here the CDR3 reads CASAVGWNQPQHF. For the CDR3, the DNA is TGTGCCAGTGCCGTGGGGTGGAATCAGCCCCAGCATTTT.

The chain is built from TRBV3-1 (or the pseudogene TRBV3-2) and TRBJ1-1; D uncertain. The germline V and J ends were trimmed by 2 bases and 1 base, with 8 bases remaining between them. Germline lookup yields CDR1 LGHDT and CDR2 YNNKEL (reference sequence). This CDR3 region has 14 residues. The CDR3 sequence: CASSQTRGNTEAFF. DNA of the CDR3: TGTGCCAGCAGCCAAACCCGCGGGAACACTGAAGCTTTCTTT.

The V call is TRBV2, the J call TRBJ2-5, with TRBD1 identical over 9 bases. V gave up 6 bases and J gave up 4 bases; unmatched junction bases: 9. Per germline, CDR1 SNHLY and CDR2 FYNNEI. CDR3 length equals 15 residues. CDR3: CASREQGARSETQYF. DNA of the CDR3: TGTGCCAGCAGAGAACAGGGGGCTCGGTCAGAGACCCAGTACTTC. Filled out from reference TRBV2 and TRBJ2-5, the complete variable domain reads EPEVTQTPSHQVTQMGQEVILRCVPISNHLYFYWYRQILGQKVEFLVSFYNNEISEKSEIFDDQFSVERPDGSNFTLKIRSTKLEDSAMYFCASREQGARSETQYFGPGTRLLVL.

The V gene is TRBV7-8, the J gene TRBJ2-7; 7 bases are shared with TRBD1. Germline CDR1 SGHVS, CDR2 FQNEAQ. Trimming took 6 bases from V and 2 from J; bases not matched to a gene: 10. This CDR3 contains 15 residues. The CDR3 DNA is TGTGCCAGCAGTCACGCCGGGACAGATCCCTACGAGCAGTACTTC. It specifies CASSHAGTDPYEQYF.

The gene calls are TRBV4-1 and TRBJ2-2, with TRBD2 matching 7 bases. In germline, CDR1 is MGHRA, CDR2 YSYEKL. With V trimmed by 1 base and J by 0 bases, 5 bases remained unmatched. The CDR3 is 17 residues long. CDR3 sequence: CASSQAGGRSNTGELFF. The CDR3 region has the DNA TGCGCCAGCAGCCAAGCGGGGGGAAGGTCGAACACCGGGGAGCTGTTTTTT.

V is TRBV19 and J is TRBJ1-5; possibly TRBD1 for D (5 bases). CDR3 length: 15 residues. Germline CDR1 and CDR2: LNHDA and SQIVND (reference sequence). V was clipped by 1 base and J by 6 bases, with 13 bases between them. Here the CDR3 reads CASSIVDSQSQPQHF. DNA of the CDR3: TGTGCCAGTAGTATAGTAGACAGCCAGAGTCAGCCCCAGCATTTT.

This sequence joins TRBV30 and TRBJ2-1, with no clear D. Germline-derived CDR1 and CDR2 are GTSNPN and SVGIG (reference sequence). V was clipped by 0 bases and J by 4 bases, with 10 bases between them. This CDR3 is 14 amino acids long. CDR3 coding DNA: TGTGCCTGGAGTGTAGAGCAGTTATACAATGAGCAGTTCTTC. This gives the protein CAWSVEQLYNEQFF.

The CDR3 loop reads CASSVEAGSYNEQFF. In DNA, the CDR3 is TGTGCCAGCAGCGTAGAGGCGGGCTCATACAATGAGCAGTTCTTC. The genes are TRBV9 and TRBJ2-1, with D perhaps matching TRBD2 (5 bases). Germline lookup yields CDR1 SGDLS and CDR2 YYNGEE. Trimming pared 0 bases from V and 4 bases from J, leaving 11 bases between. CDR3 length: 15 residues.

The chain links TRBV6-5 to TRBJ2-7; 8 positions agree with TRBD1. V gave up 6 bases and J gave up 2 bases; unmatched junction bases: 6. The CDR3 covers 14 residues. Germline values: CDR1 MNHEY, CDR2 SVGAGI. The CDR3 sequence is CASSRDRPPYEQYF. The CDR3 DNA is TGTGCCAGCAGCAGGGACAGGCCCCCCTACGAGCAGTACTTC.

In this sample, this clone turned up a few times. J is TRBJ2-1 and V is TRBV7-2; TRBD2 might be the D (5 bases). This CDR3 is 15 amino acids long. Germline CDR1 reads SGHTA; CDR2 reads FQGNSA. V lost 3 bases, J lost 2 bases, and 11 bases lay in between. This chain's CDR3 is CASSLREQTYNEQFF. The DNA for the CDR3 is TGTGCCAGCAGCTTGAGGGAGCAAACCTACAATGAGCAGTTCTTC.

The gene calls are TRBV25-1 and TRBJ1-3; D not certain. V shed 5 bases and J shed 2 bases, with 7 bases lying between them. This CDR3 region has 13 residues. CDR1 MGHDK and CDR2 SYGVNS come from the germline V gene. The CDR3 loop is CASSPNPGNTIYF. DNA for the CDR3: TGTGCCAGCAGTCCGAATCCTGGAAACACCATATATTTT.

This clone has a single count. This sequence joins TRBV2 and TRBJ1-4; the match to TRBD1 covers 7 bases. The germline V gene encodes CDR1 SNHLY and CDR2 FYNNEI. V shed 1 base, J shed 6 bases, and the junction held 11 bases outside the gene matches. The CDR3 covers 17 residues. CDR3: CASSEGTYRGLDEKLFF. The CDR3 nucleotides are TGTGCCAGCAGTGAAGGGACCTACAGGGGATTAGATGAAAAACTGTTTTTT.

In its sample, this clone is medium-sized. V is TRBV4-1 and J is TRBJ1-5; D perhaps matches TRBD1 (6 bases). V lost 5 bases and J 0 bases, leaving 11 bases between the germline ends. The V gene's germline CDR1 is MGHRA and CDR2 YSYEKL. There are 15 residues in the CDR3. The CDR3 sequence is CASSLTGDSNQPQHF. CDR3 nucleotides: TGCGCCAGCAGCTTGACAGGAGATAGCAATCAGCCCCAGCATTTT.

CDR3 in DNA: TGTGCCAGCAGTGAAGTTGGCTCCTACGAGCAGTACTTC. Translating gives CASSEVGSYEQYF. The chain couples TRBV6-1 to TRBJ2-7; unclear D gene. Germline CDR1 is MNHNS and CDR2 is SASEGT. The CDR3 is 13 residues long. Trimming removed 1 base from V and 0 bases from J, with 4 bases in between.

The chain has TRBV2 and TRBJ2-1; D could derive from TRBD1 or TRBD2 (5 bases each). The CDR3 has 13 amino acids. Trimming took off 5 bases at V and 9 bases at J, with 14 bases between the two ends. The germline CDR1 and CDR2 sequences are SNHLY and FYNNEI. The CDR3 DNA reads TGTGCCAGCAGTCCGGGACCCCAACTTGAGCAGTTCTTC. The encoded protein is CASSPGPQLEQFF.

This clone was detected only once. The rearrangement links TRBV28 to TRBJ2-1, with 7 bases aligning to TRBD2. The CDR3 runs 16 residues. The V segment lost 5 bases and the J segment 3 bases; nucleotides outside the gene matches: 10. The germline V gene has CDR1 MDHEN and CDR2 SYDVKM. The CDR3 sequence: CASSPIKSSGYNEQFF. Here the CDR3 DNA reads TGTGCCAGCAGTCCGATTAAGTCTAGCGGCTACAATGAGCAGTTCTTC.

The DNA of the CDR3 is TGTGCCAGTAGTCCCTCCTTGTGGTACGAGCAGTACTTC. Its protein product is CASSPSLWYEQYF. V usage is TRBV19 and J usage is TRBJ2-7; D gene ambiguous. There are 13 residues in the CDR3. Germline V CDR1 and CDR2: LNHDA, SQIVND (reference sequence). V was trimmed by 5 bases and J by 4 bases, leaving 12 bases between them.